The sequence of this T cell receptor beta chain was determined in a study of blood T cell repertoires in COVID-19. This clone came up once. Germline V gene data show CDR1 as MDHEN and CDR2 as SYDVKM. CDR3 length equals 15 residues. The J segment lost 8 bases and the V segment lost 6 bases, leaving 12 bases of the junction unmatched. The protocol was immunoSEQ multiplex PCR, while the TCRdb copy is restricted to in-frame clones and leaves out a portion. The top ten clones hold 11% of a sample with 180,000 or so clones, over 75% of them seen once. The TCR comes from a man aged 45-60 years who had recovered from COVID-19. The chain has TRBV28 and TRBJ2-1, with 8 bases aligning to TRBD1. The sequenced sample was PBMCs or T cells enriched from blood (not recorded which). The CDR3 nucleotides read TGTGCCAGCAGGGGAAGTGGACAGGGTATCGATGAGCAGTTCTTC. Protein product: CASRGSGQGIDEQFF.